This T cell receptor beta chain stems from a study of identical twins. TCRdb redid the calling of the 5' RACE reads with MiXCR, one entry per CDR3 protein. The data show roughly 750,000 distinct CDR3 sequences, 21% seen once. Whole-study results and caveats: Excess twin sharing in beta out-of-frame sequences was weaker. Fewer insertions were carried by abundant cord blood beta clonotypes, but none was seen in memory repertoires.

The length of the CDR3 is 15 residues. The V segment lost 1 base and the J segment 2 bases; nucleotides outside the gene matches: 5. Per the germline V gene, CDR1 is SEHNR and CDR2 is FQNEAQ (reference sequence). This clonotype came up once. The antigen remains undetermined. These data were likewise used in another study, on T cells expressing NK-cell markers. That study reports: Repertoires of TCR beta were obtained from T cells sorted as CD3+CD56+NKG2C+, CD3+CD56+NKG2C- and CD3+CD56-NKG2C+.

Input material: PBMCs. This sequence joins TRBV7-9 and TRBJ2-7, with TRBD1 identical over 7 bases. This clonotype was sampled from a woman aged 18 to 35 in good health. The CDR3 reads CASSLGYRGTYEQYF. Here the CDR3 DNA reads TGTGCCAGCAGCTTAGGGTACAGGGGTACCTACGAGCAGTACTTC.